The 29 T cell receptor beta chains below were found in one sample sequenced in a study of response to subunit inactivated influenza vaccine (dated by TCRdb to between 2017 and 2018). The library was prepared using RT-PCR. TCRdb records Illumina HiSeq 2500 as the sequencer. TCRdb took the public reads, trimmed them with fastp at Q25, ran MiXCR for clone calling and kept in-frame beta chains. Under each unique CDR3 protein, matching rows form one entry showing the most common genes and DNA. The sample records more than 500,000 distinct CDR3 sequences, around 11% of which are singletons. The ten biggest clones cover around 10% of the sample. These same records also appear under a second study, on T cells expressing NK-cell markers. Drawing on the second study: TCR beta cDNA libraries were prepared using 5'RACE template switching, which introduced a universal primer site and unique molecular identifiers.

The sequencing here drew on PBMCs from blood, taken on the day of vaccination. These receptors all come from a man between 45 and 60 years old who received an inactivated influenza vaccine. Donor details come from another sample of the same person, matched by shared clones.

The chain is built from TRBV12-3 or TRBV12-4 and TRBJ2-2; TRBD2 aligns across 7 bases. V was clipped by 4 bases and J by 4 bases; unmatched bases: 9. The CDR3 contains 16 residues. In DNA form, the CDR3 reads TGTGCCAGCAGTTCTCGGGACCGCGGGGGCACCGGGGAGCTGTTTTTT. Translating it yields CASSSRDRGGTGELFF.

The V and J genes are TRBV20-1 and TRBJ2-5; D remains unclear. Germline V gene lookup returns CDR1 DFQATT and CDR2 SNEGSKA (reference sequence). V shed 0 bases and J shed 1 base, with 12 bases lying between them. The length of the CDR3 is 15 residues. The CDR3 DNA is TGCAGTGCTAGAGAGTCAGGATACACCCAAGAGACCCAGTACTTC. Translation gives CSARESGYTQETQYF.

The V gene is TRBV29-1, the J gene TRBJ2-7, with a tentative D call TRBD2 (7 bases). V was cut by 6 bases and J by 1 base, with 16 bases left in between. The germline V gene has CDR1 SQVTM and CDR2 ANQGSEA. The CDR3 consists of 14 residues. In nucleotides, the CDR3 is TGCAGCGTCGCCCAAGGGGGGGTTTCCTACGAGCAGTACTTC. Translated, it gives CSVAQGGVSYEQYF.

This chain links TRBV28 with TRBJ2-3, with 8 positions matching TRBD2. Germline V gene data show CDR1 as MDHEN and CDR2 as SYDVKM. This CDR3 is 17 amino acids long. V lost 4 bases, J lost 4 bases, and 13 bases stayed unmatched. CDR3 loop: CASSSLPPSGSPDTQYF. The CDR3 nucleotides are TGTGCCAGCAGTTCACTCCCCCCAAGCGGGAGCCCAGATACGCAGTATTTT.

In this sample, this clonotype turned up a few times. The gene calls are TRBV6-2 or TRBV6-3 and TRBJ2-4, with TRBD1 as a possible D gene (6 bases). Looked up from germline, CDR1 is MNHEY and CDR2 is SVGEGT. The CDR3 length is 21 residues. Deletions cut 2 bases from V and 0 bases from J, with 26 bases between. The CDR3 here is CASSYRLGQHREGVAKNIQYF. CDR3 in DNA: TGTGCCAGCAGTTACAGACTCGGACAGCATCGAGAGGGAGTAGCCAAAAACATTCAGTACTTC.

The chain uses TRBV6-2 or TRBV6-3 and TRBJ2-7; TRBD1 aligns across 7 bases. CDR1 is MNHEY, CDR2 SVGEGT, per germline. This CDR3 has 15 residues. V lost 4 bases to trimming and J lost 2 bases; unmatched junction nucleotides: 8. CDR3 DNA: TGTGCCAGCAGTTCACGACCAGGGGGTCCCTACGAGCAGTACTTC. Encoded protein: CASSSRPGGPYEQYF.

The V call is TRBV7-9, the J call TRBJ2-5; D may be TRBD2 (5 bases). CDR3 size: 14 residues. CDR1 and CDR2 from the germline V gene are SEHNR and FQNEAQ (reference sequence). The V gene lost 3 bases and the J gene lost 1 base, with 9 bases spanning the gap. CDR3 loop: CASSLDFIQETQYF. The CDR3 DNA reads as TGTGCCAGCAGCTTGGACTTTATCCAAGAGACCCAGTACTTC. The full variable domain, with the rest looked up from reference TRBV7-9 and TRBJ2-5, is DTGVSQNPRHKITKRGQNVTFRCDPISEHNRLYWYRQTLGQGPEFLTYFQNEAQLEKSRLLSDRFSAERPKGSFSTLEIQRTEQGDSAMYLCASSLDFIQETQYFGPGTRLLVL.

The V call is TRBV5-4, the J call TRBJ2-1; D might be TRBD2 (5 bases). The CDR3 totals 18 residues. V lost 0 bases and J lost 5, with 21 bases in between. The germline V gene encodes CDR1 SGHNT and CDR2 YYREEE (reference sequence). In DNA, the CDR3 is TGTGCCAGCAGCTTGGTGGGTCACGGGCTAGCAGGTAACAATGAGCAGTTCTTC. It specifies CASSLVGHGLAGNNEQFF.

The rearrangement uses TRBV5-6 and TRBJ1-2; D gene unclear. Germline V lookup: CDR1 SGHDT, CDR2 YYEEEE. This CDR3 is 19 amino acids long. V lost 2 bases, J lost 2 bases, and 25 bases lay in between. CDR3 sequence: CASSFRIRLVGKTNYGYTF. The CDR3, as DNA: TGTGCCAGCAGCTTTCGGATCCGCCTAGTGGGGAAGACGAACTATGGCTACACCTTC.

In this sample, this clonotype turned up a few times. The rearrangement joins TRBV5-1 to TRBJ1-1; maybe TRBD1 (5 bases). Trimming cost V 0 bases and J 8 bases, with 14 bases left between them. The CDR3 runs to 14 residues. The germline gives CDR1 SGHRS, CDR2 YFSETQ. The CDR3 loop reads CASSLAHTGEEAFF. Here the CDR3 DNA reads TGCGCCAGCAGCTTGGCCCATACAGGTGAGGAAGCTTTCTTT.

This clonotype was counted between two and nine times. The chain links TRBV11-2 to TRBJ2-2, with D maybe TRBD1 (5 bases). Germline CDR1 and CDR2: SGHAT and FQNNGV. Trimming stripped 2 bases from V and 0 bases from J, with 13 bases between. The CDR3 is made up of 17 amino acids. The CDR3 nucleotides are TGTGCCAGCAGCTTAACCCGACAGCTTTCGAACACCGGGGAGCTGTTTTTT. Its protein is CASSLTRQLSNTGELFF.

This clonotype has a handful of counts. V and J are TRBV11-2 and TRBJ2-2, with a possible D match to TRBD1 (6 bases). Germline V gives CDR1 SGHAT, CDR2 FQNNGV. V was cut by 5 bases and J by 4 bases, with 14 bases left in between. This CDR3 region has 15 residues. The DNA for the CDR3 is TGTGCCAGCAGCCCAACCGGGACATTCACCGGGGAGCTGTTTTTT. It encodes CASSPTGTFTGELFF.

This clonotype was seen at least ten times. The rearrangement joins TRBV20-1 to TRBJ2-7, with D tentatively TRBD1 (5 bases). Per the germline V gene, CDR1 is DFQATT and CDR2 is SNEGSKA (reference sequence). Trimming pared 4 bases from V and 2 bases from J, leaving 9 bases between. The CDR3 contains 12 residues. CDR3 DNA: TGCAGTGCTACAGACAGAACCTACGAGCAGTACTTC. Translating gives CSATDRTYEQYF.

The CDR3 nucleotides are TGTGCCTGGAGTGGGGTCACCGAGCAGTACTTC. Encoded protein: CAWSGVTEQYF. The rearrangement uses TRBV30 and TRBJ2-7; no definite D call. Trimming pared 1 base from V and 6 bases from J, leaving 7 bases between. The CDR3 consists of 11 residues. CDR1 is GTSNPN and CDR2 is SVGIG in the germline V gene (reference sequence).

This clonotype occurred a few times. The V call is TRBV18, the J call TRBJ2-1, with 9 bases matching TRBD1. The CDR3 consists of 15 residues. V shed 3 bases and J 3 bases; nucleotides not matched to a gene: 3. CDR1 and CDR2 from the germline V gene are KGHSH and LQKENI. The CDR3 reads CASSPEGQGYNEQFF. DNA for the CDR3: TGTGCCAGCTCACCCGAGGGACAGGGCTACAATGAGCAGTTCTTC.

This clonotype has at least ten counts. The chain has TRBV7-2 and TRBJ2-5, with D possibly TRBD1 on 5 matching bases. The CDR3 has 14 amino acids. The V end was cut by 2 bases, the J end by 4 bases, with 11 bases between. Germline assignment: CDR1 SGHTA and CDR2 FQGNSA. CDR3 residues: CASSLSRAVETQYF. The CDR3 nucleotides read TGTGCCAGCAGCTTAAGCAGGGCGGTAGAGACCCAGTACTTC.

The CDR3 loop is CASSFAGGPTYEQYF. In DNA form, the CDR3 reads TGTGCCAGCAGCTTTGCTGGCGGGCCAACCTACGAGCAGTACTTC. The chain joins TRBV5-5 to TRBJ2-7, with a possible D match to TRBD2 (5 bases). Germline CDR1 SGHKS, CDR2 YYEKEE (reference sequence). The CDR3 covers 15 residues. V was pared by 2 bases and J by 2 bases, with 14 bases between.

The chain joins TRBV12-3 or TRBV12-4 to TRBJ2-7; perhaps TRBD2 as D (5 bases). The CDR3 totals 13 residues. V dropped 6 bases and J dropped 3 bases, with 12 bases sitting between them. CDR3 region: CASSRGDGYEQYF. The CDR3 nucleotides read TGTGCCAGCAGCCGGGGAGACGGCTACGAGCAGTACTTC.

This clonotype has ten or more counts. The chain combines TRBV7-9 with TRBJ1-1; 11 bases match TRBD1. Trimming removed 4 bases from V and 6 bases from J; junction bases left unmatched: 4. The CDR3 is 14 residues long. The V gene's germline CDR1 is SEHNR and CDR2 FQNEAQ (reference sequence). The CDR3 DNA is TGTGCCAGCAGCTCGGGACAGGGGGTTCCTGAAGCTTTCTTT. Translation: CASSSGQGVPEAFF.

This clonotype has more than one count but fewer than ten. V and J are TRBV4-3 and TRBJ2-5; D not resolved. The CDR3 has 15 amino acids. From germline, CDR1 is LGHNA and CDR2 YSLEER. Trimming removed 4 bases from V and 1 base from J, with 13 bases in between. CDR3 DNA: TGCGCCAGCAGCCCTCACTCACAGTCCCAAGAGACCCAGTACTTC. This encodes CASSPHSQSQETQYF.

The rearrangement links TRBV11-2 to TRBJ2-7; TRBD1 agrees at 9 bases. In germline, CDR1 is SGHAT, CDR2 FQNNGV. Trimming took 3 bases from V and 5 from J; bases not matched to a gene: 8. This CDR3 has 15 amino acids. The CDR3 DNA is TGTGCCAGCAGCTTCGTTGGGGACAGGGCCCACGAGCAGTACTTC. Its protein product is CASSFVGDRAHEQYF.

In its sample, this clonotype was seen a few times. V gene TRBV4-1 combines with J gene TRBJ2-3; 8 nucleotides line up with TRBD1. The CDR3 runs 16 residues. V lost 3 bases, J lost 10 bases, and 15 bases stayed unmatched. In germline, CDR1 is MGHRA, CDR2 YSYEKL. This CDR3 is CASSHLFPGQVPAQYF. In DNA form, the CDR3 reads TGCGCCAGCAGCCATTTGTTTCCGGGACAGGTTCCAGCGCAGTATTTT.

This clonotype was detected only a few times. The chain is built from TRBV25-1 and TRBJ2-3; 9 bases are shared with TRBD1. CDR1 is MGHDK and CDR2 is SYGVNS in the germline V gene. Trimming cost V 4 bases and J 3 bases; bases outside gene matches: 5. The CDR3 consists of 15 residues. Here the CDR3 reads CASSVGTGLTDTQYF. For the CDR3, the DNA is TGTGCCAGCAGTGTGGGGACAGGGCTTACAGATACGCAGTATTTT.

The CDR3 sequence: CATSAPGLNYGDTQYF. The CDR3 nucleotides are TGTGCCACCAGTGCTCCAGGGCTGAATTATGGAGATACGCAGTATTTT. The chain has TRBV24-1 and TRBJ2-3; D perhaps matches TRBD1 (5 bases). This CDR3 is built from 16 residues. CDR1 and CDR2 (germline): KGHDR, SFDVKD. Trimming took off 5 bases at V and 5 bases at J, with 19 bases between the two ends.

The chain is built from TRBV20-1 and TRBJ1-5; D perhaps matches TRBD1 (6 bases). The V end lost 5 bases, the J end lost 2 bases, and 13 bases lay between the germline ends. Germline V lookup: CDR1 DFQATT, CDR2 SNEGSKA (reference sequence). The length of the CDR3 is 14 residues. The CDR3 is CSARPGGRNQPQHF. The DNA of the CDR3 is TGCAGTGCTCGCCCCGGGGGGCGCAATCAGCCCCAGCATTTT.

This clonotype was counted ten times or more. The J gene is TRBJ2-2, the V gene TRBV25-1, with D unresolved. Trimming took off 3 bases at V and 6 bases at J, with 11 bases between the two ends. This CDR3 spans 14 amino acids. Germline V lookup: CDR1 MGHDK, CDR2 SYGVNS. CDR3 in amino acids: CASSEEGIPGELFF. The CDR3 DNA reads TGTGCCAGCAGTGAGGAAGGTATTCCCGGGGAGCTGTTTTTT.

The table lists this clonotype with a few counts. The rearrangement joins TRBV7-8 to TRBJ1-1; D unresolved. Germline lookup yields CDR1 SGHVS and CDR2 FQNEAQ. The CDR3 has 14 amino acids. V gave up 5 bases and J gave up 1 base, with 11 bases separating them. CDR3 nucleotide sequence: TGTGCCAGCAGCGAGACAATCACGAACACTGAAGCTTTCTTT. This sequence encodes CASSETITNTEAFF.

The chain is built from TRBV4-1 and TRBJ2-1; 9 bases map to TRBD2. This CDR3 comprises 15 residues. Germline assignment: CDR1 MGHRA and CDR2 YSYEKL. The trim removed 4 bases at V and 8 bases at J, leaving 9 bases unmatched. CDR3 in amino acids: CASSPKAGGFDEQFF. The CDR3 region has the DNA TGCGCCAGCAGCCCCAAGGCGGGAGGGTTTGATGAGCAGTTCTTC.

This clonotype was counted between two and nine times. J is TRBJ2-5 and V is TRBV6-2 or TRBV6-3, with D tentatively TRBD1 or TRBD2 (7 bases each). From germline, CDR1 is MNHEY and CDR2 SVGEGT. The CDR3 sequence is 16 residues long. V was clipped by 7 bases and J by 2 bases, with 20 bases between them. This chain's CDR3 is CASTLTGDYPQETQYF. DNA for the CDR3: TGTGCCAGCACTCTCACAGGGGACTACCCGCAAGAGACCCAGTACTTC.